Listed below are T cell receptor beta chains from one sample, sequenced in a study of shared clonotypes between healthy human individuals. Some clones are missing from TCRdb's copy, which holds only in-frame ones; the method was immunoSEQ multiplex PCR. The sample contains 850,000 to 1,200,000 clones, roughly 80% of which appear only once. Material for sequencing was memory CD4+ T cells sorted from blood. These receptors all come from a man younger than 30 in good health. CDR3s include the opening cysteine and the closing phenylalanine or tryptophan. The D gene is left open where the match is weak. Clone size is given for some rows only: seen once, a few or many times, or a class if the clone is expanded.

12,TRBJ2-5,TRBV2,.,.,CASTPIQETQYF,TGTGCCAGCACCCCGATACAAGAGACCCAGTACTTC
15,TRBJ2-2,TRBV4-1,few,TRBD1,CASSQGDRSTGELFF,TGCGCCAGCAGCCAAGGGGACAGGTCAACCGGGGAGCTGTTTTTT
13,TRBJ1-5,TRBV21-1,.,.,CAGRDRGNQPQHF,TGTGCCGGCCGGGACAGGGGCAATCAGCCCCAGCATTTT
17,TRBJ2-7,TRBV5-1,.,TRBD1,CASSPRPTDRVLNEQYF,TGCGCCAGCAGCCCCCGACCTACCGACAGGGTACTAAACGAGCAGTACTTC
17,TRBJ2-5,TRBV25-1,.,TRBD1,CASSAGFGQGAAETQYF,TGTGCCAGCAGTGCGGGATTCGGACAGGGGGCGGCGGAGACCCAGTACTTC
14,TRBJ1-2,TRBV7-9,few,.,CASSLEQYGHGYTF,TGTGCCAGCAGCTTAGAACAGTACGGGCATGGCTACACCTTC
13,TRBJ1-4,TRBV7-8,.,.,CATHRLVNEKLFF,TGTGCCACCCACAGGCTAGTGAATGAAAAACTGTTTTTT
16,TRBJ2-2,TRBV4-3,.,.,CASSQEFQSTTGELFF,TGCGCCAGCAGCCAAGAGTTTCAGTCTACCACCGGGGAGCTGTTTTTT
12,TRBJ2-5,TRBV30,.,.,CAWGQGKETQYF,TGTGCCTGGGGGCAGGGCAAAGAGACCCAGTACTTC
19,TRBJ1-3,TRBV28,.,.,CASSFPFLDTGDSGNTIYF,TGTGCCAGCAGTTTCCCCTTTCTGGATACAGGAGACTCTGGAAACACCATATATTTT
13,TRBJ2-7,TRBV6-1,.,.,CASSDYREGEQYF,TGTGCCAGCAGTGATTACAGGGAAGGCGAGCAGTACTTC
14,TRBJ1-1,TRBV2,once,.,CASRGSTQEAEAFF,TGTGCCAGCAGGGGCTCCACCCAGGAGGCTGAAGCTTTCTTT
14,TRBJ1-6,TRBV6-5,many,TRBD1,CASSSETGGSPLHF,TGTGCCAGCAGTTCTGAGACAGGGGGCTCACCCCTCCACTTT
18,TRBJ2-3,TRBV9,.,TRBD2,CASSKGLAGGLSTDTQYF,TGTGCCAGCAGCAAGGGACTAGCGGGCGGCTTAAGCACAGATACGCAGTATTTT
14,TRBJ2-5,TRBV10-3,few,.,CAIGGGQRQETQYF,TGTGCCATCGGGGGGGGACAAAGGCAAGAGACCCAGTACTTC
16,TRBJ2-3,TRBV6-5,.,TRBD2,CASSYKRGTSTDTQYF,TGTGCCAGCAGTTACAAGCGGGGGACTAGCACAGATACGCAGTATTTT
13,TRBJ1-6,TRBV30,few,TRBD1,CALRQGDNSPLHF,TGTGCCCTTCGACAGGGGGATAATTCACCCCTCCACTTT
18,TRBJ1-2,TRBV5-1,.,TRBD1,CASSLEVTGGARGYGYTF,TGCGCCAGCAGCTTGGAGGTGACAGGGGGCGCCAGGGGCTATGGCTACACCTTC
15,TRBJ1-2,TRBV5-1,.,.,CASSPARGANYGYTF,TGCGCCAGCAGCCCTGCGCGGGGTGCTAACTATGGCTACACCTTC
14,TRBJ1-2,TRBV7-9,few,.,CASTRGEANYGYTF,TGTGCCAGCACTCGAGGGGAAGCTAACTATGGCTACACCTTC
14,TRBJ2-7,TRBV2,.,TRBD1,CASNADRGSYEQYF,TGTGCCAGCAATGCAGACAGGGGATCGTACGAGCAGTACTTC
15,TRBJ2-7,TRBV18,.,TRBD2,CASSPTSGGAYEQYF,TGTGCCAGCTCACCCACTAGCGGGGGGGCCTACGAGCAGTACTTC
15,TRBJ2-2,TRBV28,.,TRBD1,CASSLSGTGILELFF,TGTGCCAGCAGTTTATCCGGGACAGGGATCCTCGAGCTGTTTTTT
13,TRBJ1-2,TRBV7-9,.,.,CASSPSEGGGYTF,TGTGCCAGCAGTCCTAGTGAGGGTGGCGGCTACACCTTC
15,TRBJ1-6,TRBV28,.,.,CASSLSGQNNSPLHF,TGTGCCAGCAGTTTATCGGGACAAAATAATTCACCCCTCCACTTT
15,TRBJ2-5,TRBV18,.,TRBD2,CASSPPAGKEGTQYF,TGTGCCAGCTCACCACCAGCGGGGAAAGAAGGGACCCAGTACTTC
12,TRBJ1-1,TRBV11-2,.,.,CASSLLTESSFF,TGTGCCAGCAGCTTACTGACAGAGTCGTCTTTCTTT
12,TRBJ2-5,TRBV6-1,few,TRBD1,CASNNNRGYQYF,TGTGCCAGCAACAATAACAGGGGGTACCAGTACTTC
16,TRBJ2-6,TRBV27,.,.,CASSPPMSSGANVLTF,TGTGCCAGCAGTCCCCCTATGAGCTCTGGGGCCAACGTCCTGACTTTC
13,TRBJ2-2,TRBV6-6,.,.,CASSFTNTGELFF,TGTGCCAGCAGTTTTACGAACACCGGGGAGCTGTTTTTT
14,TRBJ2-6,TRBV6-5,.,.,CASERVPGANVLTF,TGTGCCAGCGAAAGGGTCCCTGGGGCCAACGTCCTGACTTTC
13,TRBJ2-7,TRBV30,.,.,CAWSGTVRGEQYF,TGTGCCTGGAGTGGTACAGTAAGGGGCGAGCAGTACTTC
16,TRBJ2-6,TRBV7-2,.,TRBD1,CASSLWTGTGANVLTF,TGTGCCAGCAGCTTATGGACAGGGACAGGGGCCAACGTCCTGACTTTC
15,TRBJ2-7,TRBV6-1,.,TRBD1,CASSVRTGPAYEQYF,TGTGCCAGCAGTGTACGGACAGGGCCAGCCTACGAGCAGTACTTC
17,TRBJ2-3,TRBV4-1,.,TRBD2,CASSQLAGVGGTDTQYF,TGCGCCAGCAGCCAACTAGCGGGGGTAGGAGGCACAGATACGCAGTATTTT
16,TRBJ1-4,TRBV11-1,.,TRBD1,CASSPRTGIGNEKLFF,TGTGCCAGCAGCCCGCGGACAGGGATCGGGAATGAAAAACTGTTTTTT
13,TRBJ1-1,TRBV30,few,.,CAWSVLSLAEAFF,TGTGCCTGGAGTGTACTGTCATTGGCTGAAGCTTTCTTT
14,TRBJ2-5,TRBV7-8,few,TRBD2,CASSLREGQETQYF,TGTGCCAGCAGCTTAAGGGAGGGGCAAGAGACCCAGTACTTC
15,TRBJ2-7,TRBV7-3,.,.,CASSLGPGLTYEQYF,TGTGCCAGCAGCTTAGGTCCAGGGCTAACCTACGAGCAGTACTTC
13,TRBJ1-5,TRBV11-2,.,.,CASLPEGNQPQHF,TGTGCCAGCTTACCCGAGGGTAATCAGCCCCAGCATTTT
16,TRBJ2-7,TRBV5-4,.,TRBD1,CASSFGTGVSSYEQYF,TGTGCCAGCAGCTTCGGGACAGGCGTTAGCTCCTACGAGCAGTACTTC
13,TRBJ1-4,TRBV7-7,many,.,CASSPRVNEKLFF,TGTGCTAGCAGCCCCCGGGTTAATGAAAAACTGTTTTTT
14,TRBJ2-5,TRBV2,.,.,CASSEAKVVETQYF,TGTGCCAGCAGTGAAGCGAAAGTAGTAGAGACCCAGTACTTC
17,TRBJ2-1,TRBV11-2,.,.,CASSPLPGQDSYNEQFF,TGTGCCAGCAGCCCTCTCCCGGGACAAGACTCCTACAATGAGCAGTTCTTC
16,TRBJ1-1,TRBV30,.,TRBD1,CAWRLRDRGLMGEAFF,TGTGCCTGGAGGCTCCGCGACAGGGGGCTAATGGGTGAAGCTTTCTTT
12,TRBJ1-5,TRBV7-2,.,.,CASSSPNQPQHF,TGTGCCAGCAGTTCCCCTAATCAGCCCCAGCATTTT
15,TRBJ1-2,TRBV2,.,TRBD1,CASKEGAPTQYYYTF,TGTGCCAGCAAGGAGGGGGCACCGACGCAATACTACTACACCTTC
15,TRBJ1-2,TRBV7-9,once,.,CASSLEGISNYGYTF,TGTGCCAGCAGCCTCGAAGGCATTTCCAACTATGGCTACACCTTC